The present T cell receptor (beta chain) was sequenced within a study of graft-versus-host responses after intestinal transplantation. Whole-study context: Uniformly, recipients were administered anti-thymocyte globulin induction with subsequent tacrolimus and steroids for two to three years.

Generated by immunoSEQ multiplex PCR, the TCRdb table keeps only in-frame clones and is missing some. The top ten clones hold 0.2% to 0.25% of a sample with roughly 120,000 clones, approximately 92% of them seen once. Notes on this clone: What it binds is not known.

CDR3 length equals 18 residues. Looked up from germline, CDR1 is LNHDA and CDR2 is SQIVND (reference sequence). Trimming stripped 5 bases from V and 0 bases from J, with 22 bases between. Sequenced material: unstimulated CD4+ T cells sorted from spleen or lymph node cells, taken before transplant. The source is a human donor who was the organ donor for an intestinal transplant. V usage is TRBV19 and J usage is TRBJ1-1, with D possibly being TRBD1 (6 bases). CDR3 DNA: TGTGCCAGTAGTGCTCCTCCTAAGGACAGCAGCTTGAACACTGAAGCTTTCTTT. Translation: CASSAPPKDSSLNTEAFF.